The 24 T cell receptor beta chains reported below all come from one sample, sequenced in a study of blood T cell repertoires in COVID-19. Profiled with immunoSEQ multiplex PCR; TCRdb holds only in-frame clones, not every one. The data contain about 77,000 clones, 75% to 85% of them seen just once; the ten biggest clones take up approximately 4.6%. The sample was peripheral blood. All receptors come from a woman aged 70 to 79 with acute or convalescent COVID-19.

The gene calls are TRBV7-9 and TRBJ1-5, with 9 positions matching TRBD1. Germline V gene data show CDR1 as SEHNR and CDR2 as FQNEAQ (reference sequence). There are 15 residues in the CDR3. V lost 4 bases, J lost 4 bases, and 5 bases stayed unmatched. CDR3 region: CASSSGTGWNQPQHF. The DNA for the CDR3 is TGTGCCAGCAGCTCCGGGACAGGGTGGAATCAGCCCCAGCATTTT.

V is TRBV7-2 and J is TRBJ2-5, with a possible D match to TRBD2 (6 bases). The V end lost 1 base, the J end lost 4 bases, and 13 bases lay between the germline ends. The CDR3 spans 15 residues. Germline lookup yields CDR1 SGHTA and CDR2 FQGNSA. The CDR3 DNA follows: TGTGCCAGCAGCTTAGGGGCCGAGCGGGTAGAGACCCAGTACTTC. The encoded protein is CASSLGAERVETQYF.

The genes are TRBV4-2 and TRBJ2-2, with D unclear. Looked up from germline, CDR1 is LGHNA and CDR2 is YNFKEQ. This CDR3 has 15 residues. V was clipped by 4 bases and J by 7 bases, with 16 bases between them. This CDR3 reads CASSRNLRNLGELFF. In DNA, the CDR3 is TGTGCCAGCAGCCGGAACCTGCGGAACCTCGGGGAGCTGTTTTTT.

The chain has TRBV12-3 or TRBV12-4 and TRBJ1-2; D remains ambiguous. The V end was cut by 2 bases, the J end by 4 bases, with 5 bases between. The CDR3 has 12 residues. The CDR3 DNA sequence: TGTGCCAGCAGTTTAAACAGCTATGGCTACACCTTC. Amino acid sequence: CASSLNSYGYTF.

This sequence joins TRBV5-6 and TRBJ2-3; 7 positions agree with TRBD2. The CDR3 runs 15 residues. J gave up 2 bases and V 4 bases, and 7 bases lay outside the gene matches. CDR1 and CDR2 (germline): SGHDT, YYEEEE. The CDR3 sequence is CASSLGGGFTDTQYF. The CDR3 region has the DNA TGTGCCAGCAGCCTGGGGGGAGGGTTCACAGATACGCAGTATTTT.

The chain links TRBV7-8 to TRBJ2-4; D possibly corresponds to TRBD1 (5 bases). Germline loops: CDR1 SGHVS, CDR2 FQNEAQ. The CDR3 sequence is 13 residues long. Trimming took off 6 bases at V and 4 bases at J, with 10 bases between the two ends. The CDR3 sequence is CASRGLYKNIQYF. The CDR3 nucleotides read TGTGCCAGCAGGGGGCTTTATAAAAACATTCAGTACTTC.

This clone has just a few counts. This chain joins TRBV4-3 and TRBJ2-5; TRBD2 is a possible D gene (6 bases). V lost 1 base and J lost 5, with 17 bases in between. This CDR3 has 16 residues. The V gene's germline CDR1 is LGHNA and CDR2 YSLEER. CDR3 residues: CASSQAWGRSDETQYF. In DNA, the CDR3 is TGCGCCAGCAGCCAAGCCTGGGGGAGGTCGGATGAGACCCAGTACTTC.

The V gene is TRBV6-2 or TRBV6-3, the J gene TRBJ1-5; 10 positions match TRBD1. Germline V gene data show CDR1 as MNHEY and CDR2 as SVGEGT. Trimming at V came to 5 bases and at J to 6 bases, leaving 7 bases not matched to a gene. This CDR3 has 15 amino acids. The CDR3 DNA reads as TGTGCCAGCAGTCAGACAGGGGGCGCGGTTCAGCCCCAGCATTTT. This codes for CASSQTGGAVQPQHF.

The chain recombines TRBV18 with TRBJ2-1, with a possible D match to TRBD1 (5 bases). The CDR3 has 15 residues. Germline CDR1 is KGHSH and CDR2 is LQKENI. V was shortened by 3 bases and J by 7 bases, with 16 bases between the two germline ends. The CDR3 region is CASSPSATATNEQFF. CDR3 in DNA: TGTGCCAGCTCACCGTCCGCGACAGCAACTAATGAGCAGTTCTTC.

The chain is built from TRBV6-5 and TRBJ2-3; possible D gene TRBD2, 6 bases. The CDR3 covers 15 residues. The ends were cut back, 5 bases at V and 2 bases at J, with 14 bases in the middle. Germline loops: CDR1 MNHEY, CDR2 SVGAGI. CDR3 DNA sequence: TGTGCCAGCAGTCGAATGGACTACAACACAGATACGCAGTATTTT. Protein sequence: CASSRMDYNTDTQYF.

This chain connects TRBV3-1 (or the pseudogene TRBV3-2) to TRBJ2-2; a weak D match, TRBD1 (7 bases). With 4 bases removed from V and 4 bases from J, the gap between germline ends came to 16 bases. Germline V gene lookup returns CDR1 LGHDT and CDR2 YNNKEL (reference sequence). The CDR3 covers 16 residues. The DNA for the CDR3 is TGTGCCAGCAGCCTGAACCCCAGGGGGGTCACCGGGGAGCTGTTTTTT. Residues: CASSLNPRGVTGELFF.

This rearrangement joins TRBV6-6 to TRBJ2-1, with 10 bases that match TRBD2. Germline V gene sequence: CDR1 MNHNY, CDR2 SVGAGI (reference sequence). The CDR3 runs 15 residues. V trimming: 4 bases; J trimming: 9 bases; junction bases outside the gene matches: 9. The CDR3 reads CASSSSSSGGGEQFF. CDR3 in DNA: TGTGCCAGCAGTTCCTCCTCTAGCGGGGGTGGTGAGCAGTTCTTC.

CDR3 nucleotides: TGTGCCAGCTCACCGGGAGGGGATCAGCCCCAGCATTTT. This sequence encodes CASSPGGDQPQHF. V and J are TRBV18 and TRBJ1-5; weak D call: TRBD1 (5 bases). Trimming shortened V by 3 bases and J by 5 bases, and 8 bases separated the two germline ends. Germline V gene sequence: CDR1 KGHSH, CDR2 LQKENI. CDR3 length equals 13 residues.

The rearrangement joins TRBV29-1 to TRBJ2-2, with a weak D call TRBD1 (6 bases). This CDR3 is 16 amino acids long. Germline CDR1 is SQVTM and CDR2 is ANQGSEA. V lost 0 bases to trimming and J lost 4 bases, with 15 bases between them. The CDR3 DNA follows: TGCAGCGTTGAAGATAATAATGGACAGCTCACCGGGGAGCTGTTTTTT. Translating it yields CSVEDNNGQLTGELFF.

The rearrangement links TRBV11-3 to TRBJ1-2, with D tentatively TRBD1 (6 bases). The CDR3 sequence is 15 residues long. V lost 5 bases and J 4 bases, leaving 17 bases between the germline ends. Germline CDR1 reads SGHNT; CDR2 reads YENEEA. The CDR3 region has the DNA TGTGCCAGCAGCCCCGGGGGGGGCGAGGGCTATGGCTACACCTTC. Protein sequence: CASSPGGGEGYGYTF.

The genes are TRBV11-1 and TRBJ2-7; TRBD2 might be the D (5 bases). The germline CDR1 and CDR2 sequences are SGHAT and FQDESV (reference sequence). Trimming took 6 bases from V and 4 from J, leaving 10 bases between them. This CDR3 has 12 amino acids. CDR3 protein: CASSPSGYEQYF. CDR3 nucleotides: TGTGCCAGCAGTCCCAGCGGATACGAGCAGTACTTC.

The genes are TRBV9 and TRBJ2-5, with a tentative D call TRBD2 (5 bases). The germline V and J ends were trimmed by 0 bases and 4 bases, with 10 bases remaining between them. This CDR3 is built from 14 residues. Per germline, CDR1 SGDLS and CDR2 YYNGEE. CDR3 DNA: TGTGCCAGCAGCGTAGGCCTAGCCGCAGAGACCCAGTACTTC. Translating gives CASSVGLAAETQYF.

The chain couples TRBV5-5 to TRBJ2-5; D call uncertain. CDR3 length: 16 residues. Trimming cost V 1 base and J 4 bases, with 17 bases left between them. Germline-derived CDR1 and CDR2 are SGHKS and YYEKEE (reference sequence). This chain's CDR3 is CASSLPPPAGPETQYF. CDR3 nucleotides: TGTGCCAGCAGCTTGCCCCCCCCGGCAGGCCCAGAGACCCAGTACTTC. Full variable domain (rest looked up from reference TRBV5-5 and TRBJ2-5): DAGVTQSPTHLIKTRGQQVTLRCSPISGHKSVSWYQQVLGQGPQFIFQYYEKEERGRGNFPDRFSARQFPNYSSELNVNALLLGDSALYLCASSLPPPAGPETQYFGPGTRLLVL.

The CDR3 sequence is CATSRDGGGGQPQHF. The CDR3 nucleotides are TGTGCCACCAGCAGAGATGGGGGGGGTGGTCAGCCCCAGCATTTT. The chain couples TRBV15 to TRBJ1-5, with TRBD1 as a possible D gene (5 bases). There are 15 residues in the CDR3. With 0 bases removed from V and 6 bases from J, the gap between germline ends came to 12 bases. Germline V gene data show CDR1 as LNHNV and CDR2 as YYDKDF (reference sequence).

The V and J genes are TRBV18 and TRBJ1-1, with TRBD1 matching over 9 bases. J lost 2 bases, V lost 3 bases, and 16 bases had no gene match. The CDR3 covers 19 residues. From germline, CDR1 is KGHSH and CDR2 LQKENI. The CDR3: CASSPGMGQGKGANTEAFF. The CDR3 nucleotides read TGTGCCAGCTCACCGGGGATGGGACAGGGTAAAGGGGCAAACACTGAAGCTTTCTTT.

This clone is a singleton in its sample. This sequence joins TRBV6-6 and TRBJ1-5; unclear D gene. The CDR3 has 14 residues. V was trimmed by 0 bases and J by 5 bases, leaving 8 bases between them. Germline CDR1 reads MNHNY; CDR2 reads SVGAGI (reference sequence). CDR3 sequence (DNA): TGTGCCAGCAGTTACTCGGGCAGATATCAGCCCCAGCATTTT. This encodes CASSYSGRYQPQHF.

This clone has more than one count but fewer than ten. The chain uses TRBV7-9 and TRBJ2-5; TRBD1 matches 8 bases. V lost 5 bases to trimming and J lost 8 bases; unmatched junction nucleotides: 4. Germline CDR1 reads SEHNR; CDR2 reads FQNEAQ (reference sequence). CDR3 size: 12 residues. The CDR3 protein is CASSTTGGTQYF. The CDR3 bases are TGTGCCAGCAGCACCACAGGGGGAACCCAGTACTTC.

J is TRBJ1-2 and V is TRBV25-1; no reliable D call. V lost 0 bases and J lost 6, with 20 bases in between. The CDR3 runs to 17 residues. Germline CDR1 reads MGHDK; CDR2 reads SYGVNS. The CDR3 region has the DNA TGTGCCAGCAGTGAATACCCCATGGAGGGTATCTTTGATGGCTACACCTTC. Translating it yields CASSEYPMEGIFDGYTF.

A single count supports this clone. The CDR3 sequence: CATSRDLGLAGALYF. In nucleotides, the CDR3 is TGTGCCACCAGCAGAGATCTGGGACTAGCGGGAGCACTGTACTTC. The genes are TRBV15 and TRBJ2-5, with 14 bases aligning to TRBD2. Germline CDR1 LNHNV, CDR2 YYDKDF (reference sequence). V lost 0 bases and J lost 13; bases outside the gene matches: 7. This CDR3 has 15 residues.